The text below deals with one T cell receptor beta chain. Its antigen is still unknown. The sample comes from a study of response to subunit inactivated influenza vaccine. Study-wide findings and caveats: It was suggested by the authors that few new T cells are recruited by each seasonal influenza vaccination.

TCRdb reanalysed the RT-PCR reads using MiXCR and keeps one entry per CDR3 protein. The sample lists some 500,000 distinct CDR3 sequences; 15% to 20% were seen once. Germline CDR1 ENHRY, CDR2 SYGVKD. The CDR3 totals 18 residues. Losses at the gene ends were 7 bases for V and 7 bases for J; bases not matched to a gene: 14. Sequenced material: CD4+ T cells sorted from PBMCs, taken less than 30 months after vaccination. The rearrangement uses TRBV10-3 and TRBJ2-1; 15 bases align to TRBD2. This clonotype was obtained from a man between 50 and 69 years old who received an inactivated influenza vaccine. CDR3 sequence reads: CAITSLGLAGGIGNEQFF. The CDR3, as DNA: TGTGCCATCACCTCCCTCGGACTAGCGGGAGGGATTGGGAATGAGCAGTTCTTC.